This T cell receptor (beta chain) was found in a study of neurological immune-mediated disorders. Findings and caveats of the study: There were no CDR3 amino acid sequences shared by expanded clones across subjects, a result suggesting private repertoires in all groups.

This clonotype was detected ten times or more. Its antigen is as yet unknown. Synthesis of cDNA was performed by 5'RACE using 10-nucleotide random UMIs. Over 190 million TCR-beta sequences (from 15-18 subjects) were yielded by each sequencing run. TCRdb re-called the 5' RACE reads with MiXCR, one entry per CDR3 protein. The data show some 15,000 distinct CDR3 sequences, about 3.6% seen once. The CDR3 loop spans 15 amino acids. Trimming took 5 bases from V and 4 from J; bases not matched to a gene: 8. Roughly 1 million sorted CD4+ or CD8+ T cells made each library. The sequenced sample consisted of CD8+ T cells from blood. This sequence was found in a woman aged 40 to 55 in good health. The chain has TRBV12-3 or TRBV12-4 and TRBJ2-1; 7 bases agree with TRBD1. The CDR3, as DNA: TGTGCCAGCAGTCACCGGGACAGAGCTTACAATGAGCAGTTCTTC. Its translation is CASSHRDRAYNEQFF.